Each of the 31 T cell receptor beta chains below was sequenced from the same sample in a study of CD8 T cells in Susac syndrome. The authors reverse transcribed about 0.5 to 1 ug RNA with random hexamers. TCRdb itself ran the immunoSEQ multiplex PCR reads through MiXCR, one entry per CDR3 protein. Found here are about 140,000 distinct CDR3 sequences, approximately 95% of them singletons; the top ten hold roughly 0.14%. Sequencing used CD4+ T cells from PBMCs. The receptors derive from a human donor with Susac syndrome.

This rearrangement joins TRBV20-1 to TRBJ2-1; unclear D gene. V gave up 4 bases and J gave up 7 bases, with 14 bases separating them. Per germline, CDR1 DFQATT and CDR2 SNEGSKA (reference sequence). The CDR3 is 13 amino acids. CDR3 coding DNA: TGCAGTGCTATTAACCTAGGGAAGAATGAGCAGTTCTTC. This codes for CSAINLGKNEQFF.

This clonotype was seen just once. J is TRBJ2-1 and V is TRBV19; 9 nucleotides line up with TRBD2. The CDR3 spans 15 residues. Trimming cost V 3 bases and J 9 bases; bases outside gene matches: 9. The germline V gene encodes CDR1 LNHDA and CDR2 SQIVND (reference sequence). The CDR3 nucleotides read TGTGCCAGTAGTATTGGAGCGGGAGGTACAAGTGAGCAGTTCTTC. Protein product: CASSIGAGGTSEQFF.

The genes are TRBV20-1 and TRBJ2-3, with TRBD2 matching over 7 bases. The V gene end was trimmed by 4 bases and the J gene end by 5 bases; junction bases not matched to a gene: 12. The CDR3 has 15 amino acids. Germline loops: CDR1 DFQATT, CDR2 SNEGSKA (reference sequence). In DNA, the CDR3 is TGCAGTGCTACAGCGGGGCCCCCCCTCCTAGATACGCAGTATTTT. Translating gives CSATAGPPLLDTQYF.

This clonotype has a single count. J is TRBJ2-1 and V is TRBV20-1, with 10 positions matching TRBD2. V trimming: 6 bases; J trimming: 7 bases; junction bases outside the gene matches: 21. The length of the CDR3 is 18 residues. Germline assignment: CDR1 DFQATT and CDR2 SNEGSKA (reference sequence). CDR3 bases: TGCAGTGCCACCCCCCCGGGGCTTAGCGGGAGGCGGGATAATGAGCAGTTCTTC. It translates to CSATPPGLSGRRDNEQFF.

V gene TRBV7-2 combines with J gene TRBJ2-7; the D call may be TRBD1 or TRBD2 (5 bases each). CDR1 SGHTA and CDR2 FQGNSA come from the germline V gene. CDR3 size: 15 residues. The V gene lost 5 bases and the J gene lost 6 bases, with 20 bases spanning the gap. CDR3 DNA: TGTGCCAGCAGCCCCGGGGACCCTTGGGAGCGCGAGCAGTACTTC. Its translation is CASSPGDPWEREQYF.

The CDR3 nucleotides are TGTGCCTCCCCGGCGGGATCCGGCTATGGCTACACCTTC. It codes for CASPAGSGYGYTF. The chain combines TRBV30 with TRBJ1-2; D is ambiguous. Between the trimmed V and J ends, which lost 7 bases and 4 bases, there was a span of 16 bases. The CDR3 spans 13 residues. Germline V gene sequence: CDR1 GTSNPN, CDR2 SVGIG (reference sequence).

This rearrangement joins TRBV29-1 to TRBJ1-1; D is uncertain. The germline CDR1 and CDR2 sequences are SQVTM and ANQGSEA. V shed 6 bases and J shed 10 bases, with 12 bases lying between them. The CDR3 has 10 amino acids. The chain's CDR3 is CSVEGERAFF. The CDR3 DNA is TGCAGCGTGGAGGGCGAGCGAGCTTTCTTT.

The chain joins TRBV7-3 to TRBJ1-2; D not resolved. The germline gives CDR1 SGHTA, CDR2 FQGTGA. This CDR3 is 14 amino acids long. V lost 0 bases and J lost 6, with 11 bases in between. The CDR3 spells CASSLTPGGDGYTF. CDR3 bases: TGTGCCAGCAGCTTAACACCGGGAGGAGATGGCTACACCTTC.

The chain couples TRBV12-3 or TRBV12-4 to TRBJ2-5; tentative D call: TRBD1 (6 bases). The CDR3 sequence is 13 residues long. Trimming removed 3 bases at V and 3 bases at J, with 8 bases between. For the CDR3, the DNA is TGTGCCAGCAGTTTTGGACAGAAAGAGACCCAGTACTTC. Its protein product is CASSFGQKETQYF.

This clonotype was detected once. The rearrangement joins TRBV3-1 to TRBJ2-7; D possibly corresponds to TRBD1 (6 bases). V was clipped by 4 bases and J by 6 bases, with 19 bases between them. The CDR3 consists of 15 residues. Germline-derived CDR1 and CDR2 are LGHDT and YNNKEL (reference sequence). The CDR3 region is CASSPTGTNGVEQYF. The CDR3 region has the DNA TGTGCCAGCAGCCCTACCGGGACAAACGGCGTCGAGCAGTACTTC.

The genes are TRBV5-1 and TRBJ2-3; D could derive from TRBD1 or TRBD2 (5 bases each). V was shortened by 4 bases and J by 0 bases, with 15 bases between the two germline ends. Germline V lookup: CDR1 SGHRS, CDR2 YFSETQ. The CDR3 is 16 residues long. The CDR3 here is CASSTGPALSTDTQYF. The DNA for the CDR3 is TGCGCCAGCAGCACGGGGCCGGCCCTAAGCACAGATACGCAGTATTTT.

The gene calls are TRBV30 and TRBJ1-4, with D maybe TRBD1 (5 bases). The CDR3 has 13 amino acids. The germline CDR1 and CDR2 sequences are GTSNPN and SVGIG (reference sequence). The ends were cut back, 5 bases at V and 3 bases at J, with 10 bases in the middle. The CDR3 sequence: CAWADSPNEKLFF. CDR3 nucleotides: TGTGCCTGGGCTGACAGCCCTAATGAAAAACTGTTTTTT.

V and J are TRBV30 and TRBJ1-2, with 7 bases aligning to TRBD1. V gave up 3 bases and J gave up 4 bases; unmatched junction bases: 8. Germline CDR1 reads GTSNPN; CDR2 reads SVGIG (reference sequence). The CDR3 has 14 residues. CDR3 DNA: TGTGCCTGGAGACCCCCGGGACAGCCCTATGGCTACACCTTC. This gives the protein CAWRPPGQPYGYTF.

The chain joins TRBV5-5 to TRBJ2-3; D remains unclear. Germline V CDR1 and CDR2: SGHKS, YYEKEE (reference sequence). The CDR3 is made up of 13 amino acids. The germline V and J ends were trimmed by 0 bases and 6 bases, with 8 bases remaining between them. The CDR3 loop is CASSLEVFDTQYF. DNA of the CDR3: TGTGCCAGCAGCTTGGAAGTTTTCGATACGCAGTATTTT.

The rearrangement links TRBV12-5 to TRBJ1-1; D gene ambiguous. Looked up from germline, CDR1 is LGHNT and CDR2 is FRNRAP. CDR3 size: 11 residues. The V end was cut by 1 base, the J end by 7 bases, with 4 bases between. In nucleotides, the CDR3 is TGTGCTAGTGGTTTGGAAAATGAAGCTTTCTTT. Amino acid sequence: CASGLENEAFF.

This chain uses TRBV12-3 or TRBV12-4 with TRBJ1-1; D remains unclear. The CDR3 loop spans 14 amino acids. V lost 6 bases, J lost 0 bases, and 11 bases lay in between. This CDR3 reads CASRGNGMNTEAFF. The DNA for the CDR3 is TGTGCCAGCAGAGGGAATGGGATGAACACTGAAGCTTTCTTT.

J is TRBJ2-7 and V is TRBV12-3 or TRBV12-4; TRBD2 agrees at 9 bases. V trimming: 4 bases; J trimming: 6 bases; junction bases outside the gene matches: 13. The CDR3 is 16 amino acids. CDR3 sequence: CASSSPGTSRASEQYF. The CDR3 nucleotides read TGTGCCAGCAGTTCCCCCGGGACTAGCCGTGCATCCGAGCAGTACTTC.

The rearrangement links TRBV5-1 to TRBJ1-1; D might be TRBD1 (5 bases). The germline V gene has CDR1 SGHRS and CDR2 YFSETQ. V dropped 0 bases and J dropped 2 bases, with 11 bases sitting between them. This CDR3 spans 15 amino acids. The CDR3 region has the DNA TGCGCCAGCAGCTTGGATGGGGACCCAAACACTGAAGCTTTCTTT. As protein: CASSLDGDPNTEAFF. Full variable domain (rest looked up from reference TRBV5-1 and TRBJ1-1): KAGVTQTPRYLIKTRGQQVTLSCSPISGHRSVSWYQQTPGQGLQFLFEYFSETQRNKGNFPGRFSGRQFSNSRSEMNVSTLELGDSALYLCASSLDGDPNTEAFFGQGTRLTVV.

The chain joins TRBV6-1 to TRBJ2-3; D might be TRBD2 (6 bases). Between the trimmed V and J ends, which lost 6 bases and 4 bases, there was a span of 23 bases. CDR3 length: 17 residues. In germline, CDR1 is MNHNS, CDR2 SASEGT. This CDR3 is CASRRKMSGLRADTQYF. CDR3 sequence (DNA): TGTGCCAGCAGACGAAAAATGTCGGGACTCCGGGCAGATACGCAGTATTTT.

The gene calls are TRBV5-4 and TRBJ2-3; no clear D. Germline loops: CDR1 SGHNT, CDR2 YYREEE (reference sequence). The CDR3 contains 16 residues. V lost 0 bases and J lost 3, with 14 bases in between. As DNA, the CDR3 is TGTGCCAGCAGCTTGGATGCTATTCAGGAGACAGATACGCAGTATTTT. Residues: CASSLDAIQETDTQYF.

The rearrangement links TRBV20-1 to TRBJ2-7; possibly TRBD1 for D (6 bases). Germline CDR1 DFQATT, CDR2 SNEGSKA (reference sequence). This CDR3 region has 13 residues. Trimming removed 6 bases from V and 5 bases from J, with 17 bases in between. DNA of the CDR3: TGCAGTGCCGACCGAGGACAGAACCACGAGCAGTACTTC. Translating gives CSADRGQNHEQYF.

This rearrangement joins TRBV30 to TRBJ2-5; D not certain. Germline V gene data show CDR1 as GTSNPN and CDR2 as SVGIG (reference sequence). This CDR3 region has 10 residues. The V gene lost 5 bases and the J gene lost 3 bases, with 4 bases spanning the gap. The CDR3 DNA reads as TGTGCCTGGGGCGAAGAGACCCAGTACTTC. It translates to CAWGEETQYF.

This clonotype has a single count. The chain couples TRBV2 to TRBJ2-1; possibly TRBD1 or TRBD2 for D (5 bases each). Trimming took off 0 bases at V and 3 bases at J, with 9 bases between the two ends. This CDR3 has 15 residues. Germline V gene data show CDR1 as SNHLY and CDR2 as FYNNEI. CDR3 nucleotides: TGTGCCAGCAGTGAAGCGGGGGAAGGCTACAATGAGCAGTTCTTC. This encodes CASSEAGEGYNEQFF.

The V gene is TRBV20-1, the J gene TRBJ1-1; maybe TRBD1 (6 bases). With 6 bases removed from V and 5 bases from J, the gap between germline ends came to 16 bases. The CDR3 contains 13 residues. In germline, CDR1 is DFQATT, CDR2 SNEGSKA (reference sequence). CDR3 region: CSAEGVKGTEAFF. The CDR3 region has the DNA TGCAGTGCGGAGGGGGTAAAGGGGACTGAAGCTTTCTTT.

V and J are TRBV20-1 and TRBJ1-6, with D possibly being TRBD1 (5 bases). Deletions cut 5 bases from V and 3 bases from J, with 14 bases between. Germline lookup yields CDR1 DFQATT and CDR2 SNEGSKA (reference sequence). This CDR3 is 15 amino acids long. CDR3 amino acids: CSARDRGHYNSPLHF. The CDR3 region has the DNA TGCAGTGCTCGCGACCGGGGCCACTATAATTCACCCCTCCACTTT.

The rearrangement links TRBV5-1 to TRBJ2-3; 7 bases are a match to TRBD1. The CDR3 sequence is 14 residues long. With V trimmed by 3 bases and J by 6 bases, 7 bases remained unmatched. Germline CDR1 is SGHRS and CDR2 is YFSETQ. CDR3: CASSSDRFWDTQYF. CDR3 in DNA: TGCGCCAGCAGCTCGGACAGGTTTTGGGATACGCAGTATTTT.

The V and J genes are TRBV30 and TRBJ2-1; D gene unclear. CDR3 size: 11 residues. V was shortened by 2 bases and J by 8 bases, with 7 bases between the two germline ends. From germline, CDR1 is GTSNPN and CDR2 SVGIG (reference sequence). In DNA, the CDR3 is TGTGCCTGGAGTCCTAACTATGAGCAGTTCTTC. Translating gives CAWSPNYEQFF. The full variable domain, rest sourced from reference TRBV30 and TRBJ2-1, is SQTIHQWPATLVQPVGSPLSLECTVEGTSNPNLYWYRQAAGRGLQLLFYSVGIGQISSEVPQNLSASRPQDRQFILSSKKLLLSDSGFYLCAWSPNYEQFFGPGTRLTVL.

This sequence joins TRBV5-1 and TRBJ2-1; the match to TRBD1 covers 7 bases. CDR1 is SGHRS and CDR2 is YFSETQ in the germline V gene. The length of the CDR3 is 15 residues. V was pared by 1 base and J by 6 bases, with 7 bases of the junction left unmatched. The CDR3 region has the DNA TGCGCCAGCAGCTTGACGACAGGGTTCATCAATGAGCAGTTCTTC. This translates into CASSLTTGFINEQFF.

The chain's CDR3 is CASIPGEGLYGYTF. The CDR3 nucleotides are TGTGCCAGCATCCCAGGGGAGGGGCTCTATGGCTACACCTTC. The chain employs TRBV12-3 or TRBV12-4 and TRBJ1-2, with D possibly being TRBD1 (6 bases). The CDR3 is 14 residues long. V was cut by 7 bases and J by 4 bases, with 16 bases left in between.

The chain joins TRBV30 to TRBJ2-5, with D unclear. This CDR3 comprises 13 residues. The germline V gene has CDR1 GTSNPN and CDR2 SVGIG (reference sequence). V was trimmed by 2 bases and J by 5 bases, leaving 12 bases between them. The CDR3 is CAWSHNPPETQYF. CDR3 bases: TGTGCCTGGAGTCACAATCCACCTGAGACCCAGTACTTC.

This clonotype was counted between two and nine times. This chain uses TRBV6-5 with TRBJ2-2; no clear D. The CDR3 length is 14 residues. The ends were cut back, 3 bases at V and 4 bases at J, with 9 bases in the middle. Germline V gives CDR1 MNHEY, CDR2 SVGAGI. The CDR3 DNA reads as TGTGCCAGCAGTTATTGGGCGAGCACCGGGGAGCTGTTTTTT. Residues: CASSYWASTGELFF.